These 27 T cell receptor beta chains originate from one sample sequenced in a study of cytomegalovirus exposure and HLA in healthy donors. The PCR had 60 Vbeta and 13 Jbeta primers. Data came from immunoSEQ multiplex PCR; TCRdb stores just in-frame clones and leaves some out. The sample carries roughly 100,000 clones, around four fifths recorded once. Sequenced: PBMCs. All receptors derive from a woman aged 40 to 49 in good health and CMV-seropositive.

The genes are TRBV29-1 and TRBJ2-5; D is undetermined. Germline assignment: CDR1 SQVTM and CDR2 ANQGSEA. The CDR3 runs 13 residues. V lost 4 bases and J 5 bases, leaving 14 bases between the germline ends. In nucleotides, the CDR3 is TGCAGCGTTGGAAGGAGTCTCGGGGAGACCCAGTACTTC. Protein: CSVGRSLGETQYF. The full variable domain, its missing parts supplied by reference TRBV29-1 and TRBJ2-5, is SAVISQKPSRDICQRGTSLTIQCQVDSQVTMMFWYRQQPGQSLTLIATANQGSEATYESGFVIDKFPISRPNLTFSTLTVSNMSPEDSSIYLCSVGRSLGETQYFGPGTRLLVL.

The chain employs TRBV28 and TRBJ2-4, with D perhaps matching TRBD1 (5 bases). Germline CDR1 MDHEN, CDR2 SYDVKM. The germline V and J ends were trimmed by 3 bases and 6 bases, with 21 bases remaining between them. CDR3 size: 17 residues. CDR3 DNA sequence: TGTGCCAGCAGTTTTATGACAGATTCGGATTTCCCAAACATTCAGTACTTC. It encodes CASSFMTDSDFPNIQYF.

The chain couples TRBV7-2 to TRBJ2-5, with 7 bases identical to TRBD1. This CDR3 contains 14 residues. Germline CDR1 SGHTA, CDR2 FQGNSA. V lost 4 bases and J lost 11; bases outside the gene matches: 13. The CDR3 loop is CASSYDRVAQGQYF. CDR3 in DNA: TGTGCCAGCAGCTACGACAGGGTGGCCCAAGGGCAGTACTTC.

This clone came up a few times. The chain employs TRBV4-2 and TRBJ2-1; possibly TRBD1 for D (6 bases). The germline V gene encodes CDR1 LGHNA and CDR2 YNFKEQ. The CDR3 loop spans 14 amino acids. Trimming stripped 0 bases from V and 9 bases from J, with 12 bases between. The DNA for the CDR3 is TGTGCCAGCAGCCAAGAAGTACAGGGTCGTGAGCAGTTCTTC. Its translation is CASSQEVQGREQFF.

The chain uses TRBV19 and TRBJ1-2, with D uncertain. CDR1 and CDR2 (germline): LNHDA, SQIVND (reference sequence). There are 15 residues in the CDR3. V was pared by 7 bases and J by 6 bases, with 21 bases between. The chain's CDR3 is CASTALRLRLDGYTF. The CDR3 bases are TGTGCCAGTACCGCTCTGCGTCTGAGGTTGGATGGCTACACCTTC.

The V call is TRBV7-9, the J call TRBJ2-2; D unclear. CDR3 length: 13 residues. The germline gives CDR1 SEHNR, CDR2 FQNEAQ (reference sequence). Trimming pared 0 bases from V and 6 bases from J, leaving 5 bases between. CDR3 in DNA: TGTGCCAGCAGCTTAGCCGCGCCCGGGGAGCTGTTTTTT. This codes for CASSLAAPGELFF.

The chain links TRBV4-3 to TRBJ1-1, with 7 bases aligning to TRBD1. J gave up 0 bases and V 0 bases, and 7 bases lay outside the gene matches. The CDR3 length is 17 residues. CDR1 is LGHNA, CDR2 YSLEER, per germline. The CDR3 sequence is CASSQERQGPMNTEAFF. CDR3 nucleotide sequence: TGCGCCAGCAGCCAAGAGCGACAGGGACCTATGAACACTGAAGCTTTCTTT.

The chain combines TRBV4-2 with TRBJ1-5, with D uncertain. The CDR3 runs to 16 residues. Between the trimmed V and J ends, which lost 0 bases and 0 bases, there was a span of 9 bases. Germline values: CDR1 LGHNA, CDR2 YNFKEQ. The CDR3 DNA is TGTGCCAGCAGCCAAGAAACCATACTTAGCAATCAGCCCCAGCATTTT. As protein: CASSQETILSNQPQHF.

This clone was seen only a few times. The chain employs TRBV5-1 and TRBJ2-7; TRBD1 might be the D (5 bases). The CDR3 is 13 residues long. Trimming stripped 4 bases from V and 4 bases from J, with 12 bases between. CDR1 SGHRS and CDR2 YFSETQ come from the germline V gene. The CDR3 DNA reads TGCGCCAGCAGCACGGACCAGGGATACGAGCAGTACTTC. This sequence encodes CASSTDQGYEQYF.

The chain joins TRBV6-5 to TRBJ2-2; D perhaps matches TRBD2 (5 bases). Trimming shortened V by 2 bases and J by 7 bases, and 17 bases separated the two germline ends. Germline CDR1 reads MNHEY; CDR2 reads SVGAGI. CDR3 length: 16 amino acids. CDR3 protein: CASSYPEGFGGGELFF. The CDR3 DNA reads as TGTGCCAGCAGTTACCCCGAGGGATTCGGCGGCGGGGAGCTGTTTTTT.

The chain employs TRBV15 and TRBJ2-2; 7 bases match TRBD1. The CDR3 is 19 residues long. Germline V gives CDR1 LNHNV, CDR2 YYDKDF (reference sequence). V lost 5 bases, J lost 1 base, and 16 bases stayed unmatched. The CDR3 loop is CATSSFPGTAHGNTGELFF. The DNA for the CDR3 is TGTGCCACCAGCTCATTTCCCGGGACAGCCCACGGGAACACCGGGGAGCTGTTTTTT.

The V and J genes are TRBV5-6 and TRBJ2-1, with 10 bases that match TRBD1. Trimming cost V 9 bases and J 5 bases; bases outside gene matches: 14. The CDR3 runs to 16 residues. Germline assignment: CDR1 SGHDT and CDR2 YYEEEE. CDR3 region: CATQLWDRGSDNEQFF. As DNA, the CDR3 is TGTGCCACCCAGCTTTGGGACAGGGGATCGGACAATGAGCAGTTCTTC.

The CDR3 reads CASSFTGLNQETQYF. The CDR3 region has the DNA TGCGCCAGCAGCTTTACGGGACTAAACCAAGAGACCCAGTACTTC. The chain combines TRBV5-1 with TRBJ2-5; TRBD2 agrees at 7 bases. Germline-derived CDR1 and CDR2 are SGHRS and YFSETQ. The CDR3 is 15 residues long. Trimming removed 2 bases from V and 0 bases from J; junction bases left unmatched: 4.

The chain is built from TRBV7-8 and TRBJ1-2; D is ambiguous. V lost 0 bases, J lost 2 bases, and 4 bases lay in between. CDR3 length equals 13 residues. The germline gives CDR1 SGHVS, CDR2 FQNEAQ. CDR3 sequence (DNA): TGTGCCAGCAGCTTAGCGTTAAACTATGGCTACACCTTC. Translated, it gives CASSLALNYGYTF.

The chain recombines TRBV7-3 with TRBJ1-1, with D hard to call. The germline gives CDR1 SGHTA, CDR2 FQGTGA. The CDR3 has 13 amino acids. V was shortened by 5 bases and J by 1 base, with 8 bases between the two germline ends. The CDR3 nucleotides read TGTGCCAGCAGCGTGGACTGGAACACTGAAGCTTTCTTT. This gives the protein CASSVDWNTEAFF.

This clone came up a few times. The chain recombines TRBV7-6 with TRBJ2-1; TRBD2 matches at 8 bases. The length of the CDR3 is 16 residues. Germline loops: CDR1 SGHVS, CDR2 FNYEAQ. Germline trimming cut 1 base from V and 7 bases from J; bases unmatched to any gene: 9. CDR3 amino acids: CASSLESGGPSNEQFF. DNA of the CDR3: TGTGCCAGCAGCTTAGAATCGGGGGGGCCTTCAAATGAGCAGTTCTTC.

The CDR3 loop reads CASSSPQGAWNSPLHF. CDR3 DNA sequence: TGTGCCAGCAGTTCCCCACAGGGGGCTTGGAATTCACCCCTCCACTTT. The J gene is TRBJ1-6, the V gene TRBV28; the match to TRBD1 covers 9 bases. The CDR3 spans 16 residues. CDR1 and CDR2 from the germline V gene are MDHEN and SYDVKM. J gave up 7 bases and V 4 bases, and 8 bases lay outside the gene matches.

The rearrangement joins TRBV9 to TRBJ2-7, with 7 bases identical to TRBD1. Trimming removed 3 bases from V and 6 bases from J; junction bases left unmatched: 6. The CDR3 runs to 13 residues. Germline lookup yields CDR1 SGDLS and CDR2 YYNGEE. The CDR3 coding sequence is TGTGCCAGCAGCGCGACAGGGTCGGGCGAGCAGTACTTC. Encoded protein: CASSATGSGEQYF.

This chain uses TRBV5-1 with TRBJ1-3; 7 bases fit TRBD1. In germline, CDR1 is SGHRS, CDR2 YFSETQ. CDR3 length: 13 residues. V was clipped by 4 bases and J by 9 bases; unmatched bases: 7. Here the CDR3 reads CASSLQGRSTIYF. CDR3 sequence (DNA): TGCGCCAGCAGCCTACAGGGGCGGAGCACCATATATTTT.

CDR3 sequence (DNA): TGCGCCAGCAGCCAAGTAGTGGGACAGGGGAACACCGGGGAGCTGTTTTTT. This encodes CASSQVVGQGNTGELFF. V is TRBV4-1 and J is TRBJ2-2, with 9 bases matching TRBD1. The CDR3 length is 17 residues. The V segment lost 1 base and the J segment 1 base; nucleotides outside the gene matches: 4. Per germline, CDR1 MGHRA and CDR2 YSYEKL.

This chain links TRBV2 with TRBJ2-5; perhaps TRBD1 as D (6 bases). Germline-derived CDR1 and CDR2 are SNHLY and FYNNEI. V gave up 3 bases and J gave up 7 bases, with 18 bases separating them. The CDR3 has 15 amino acids. CDR3 bases: TGTGCCAGCAGTGACGAGGCAGGGGCCGGAGGGACCCAGTACTTC. This translates into CASSDEAGAGGTQYF.

The chain is built from TRBV4-1 and TRBJ1-4; no clear D gene. Germline values: CDR1 MGHRA, CDR2 YSYEKL. This CDR3 has 14 amino acids. The V gene lost 6 bases and the J gene lost 6 bases, with 14 bases spanning the gap. In DNA form, the CDR3 reads TGCGCCAGCAGATTTCAGGAATCTGATGAAAAACTGTTTTTT. Amino acids: CASRFQESDEKLFF.

For this clone: A junction end diverges from the germline sequence, so it may reflect a read error. The V gene is TRBV7-9, the J gene TRBJ2-7; D may be TRBD2 (6 bases). Germline assignment: CDR1 SEHNR and CDR2 FQNEAQ (reference sequence). The CDR3 length is 17 residues. The CDR3 DNA is TGTTCCAGCAGTAAGGAGCCGGGACTTCCCGGAGACGACGAGCAGTACTTC. Protein product: CSSSKEPGLPGDDEQYF.

The chain has TRBV5-1 and TRBJ1-1; TRBD1 aligns across 9 bases. The CDR3 has 13 residues. With V trimmed by 7 bases and J by 1 base, 2 bases remained unmatched. Germline CDR1 reads SGHRS; CDR2 reads YFSETQ. CDR3 coding DNA: TGCGCCAGCCGACAGGGGGAGAACACTGAAGCTTTCTTT. Translation gives CASRQGENTEAFF. Combining the CDR3 with reference TRBV5-1 and TRBJ1-1 gives the whole variable domain KAGVTQTPRYLIKTRGQQVTLSCSPISGHRSVSWYQQTPGQGLQFLFEYFSETQRNKGNFPGRFSGRQFSNSRSEMNVSTLELGDSALYLCASRQGENTEAFFGQGTRLTVV.

The chain joins TRBV4-3 to TRBJ1-6; weak D call: TRBD1 (6 bases). The CDR3 extends over 16 amino acids. Germline V gene data show CDR1 as LGHNA and CDR2 as YSLEER. V was shortened by 2 bases and J by 5 bases, with 13 bases between the two germline ends. The CDR3 sequence: CASSQTWTADNSPLHF. The CDR3 DNA follows: TGCGCCAGCAGCCAAACCTGGACAGCTGATAATTCACCCCTCCACTTT.

The chain is built from TRBV5-1 and TRBJ1-2; 11 bases fit TRBD1. The CDR3 runs 16 residues. The germline V gene has CDR1 SGHRS and CDR2 YFSETQ. J was trimmed by 1 base and V by 3 bases; bases with no gene match: 5. The CDR3: CASSSGTGGYNYGYTF. The CDR3 DNA reads as TGCGCCAGCAGCTCGGGGACAGGGGGATATAACTATGGCTACACCTTC.

The chain carries TRBV7-2 and TRBJ2-7, with 9 nucleotides matching TRBD2. This CDR3 contains 15 residues. The V gene's germline CDR1 is SGHTA and CDR2 FQGNSA. V lost 4 bases, J lost 2 bases, and 6 bases stayed unmatched. Written as DNA, the CDR3 is TGTGCCAGCAGCTCTTCTAGCGGGATCCCCTACGAGCAGTACTTC. This sequence encodes CASSSSSGIPYEQYF.